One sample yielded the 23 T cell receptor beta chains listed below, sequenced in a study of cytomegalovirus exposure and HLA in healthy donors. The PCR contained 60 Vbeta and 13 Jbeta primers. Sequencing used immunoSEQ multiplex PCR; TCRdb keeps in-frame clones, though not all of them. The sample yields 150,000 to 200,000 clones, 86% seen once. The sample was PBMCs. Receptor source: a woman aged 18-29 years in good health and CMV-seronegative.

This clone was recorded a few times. The DNA of the CDR3 is TGTGCCAGCAGTGACCGGGACAGTTATGAAAAACTGTTTTTT. Its protein product is CASSDRDSYEKLFF. The genes are TRBV6-5 and TRBJ1-4; 7 nucleotides match TRBD1. The CDR3 length is 14 residues. CDR1 and CDR2 (germline): MNHEY, SVGAGI. V dropped 5 bases and J dropped 6; count of bases not matched to a gene: 6.

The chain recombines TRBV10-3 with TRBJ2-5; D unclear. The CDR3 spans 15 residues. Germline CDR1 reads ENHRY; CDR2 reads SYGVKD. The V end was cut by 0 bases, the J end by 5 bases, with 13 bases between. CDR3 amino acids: CAISESGDLRETQYF. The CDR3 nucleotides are TGTGCCATCAGTGAGTCGGGTGACTTGAGGGAGACCCAGTACTTC.

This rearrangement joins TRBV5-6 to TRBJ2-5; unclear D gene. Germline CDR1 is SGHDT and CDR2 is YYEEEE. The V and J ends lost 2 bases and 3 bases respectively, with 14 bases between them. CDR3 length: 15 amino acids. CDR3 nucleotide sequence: TGTGCCAGCAGCTTCGTAGAGGTTTCGGAAGAGACCCAGTACTTC. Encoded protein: CASSFVEVSEETQYF.

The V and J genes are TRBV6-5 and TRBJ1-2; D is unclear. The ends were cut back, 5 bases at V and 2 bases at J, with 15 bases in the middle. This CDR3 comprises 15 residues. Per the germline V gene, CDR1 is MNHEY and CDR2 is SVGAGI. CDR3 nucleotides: TGTGCCAGCAGTCGCCGGGGTCTTCGGAACTATGGCTACACCTTC. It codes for CASSRRGLRNYGYTF.

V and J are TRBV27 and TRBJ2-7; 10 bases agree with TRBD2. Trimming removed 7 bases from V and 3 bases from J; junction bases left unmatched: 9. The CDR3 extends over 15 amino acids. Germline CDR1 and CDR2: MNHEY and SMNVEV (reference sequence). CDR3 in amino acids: CASTSPSSGSYEQYF. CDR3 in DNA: TGTGCCAGCACCTCCCCCTCTAGCGGGAGCTACGAGCAGTACTTC.

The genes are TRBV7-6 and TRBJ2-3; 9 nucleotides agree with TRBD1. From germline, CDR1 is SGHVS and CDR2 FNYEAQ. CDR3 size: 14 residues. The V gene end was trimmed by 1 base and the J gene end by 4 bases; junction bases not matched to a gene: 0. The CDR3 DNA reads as TGTGCCAGCAGCTTAGGGACAGGGGCAGATACGCAGTATTTT. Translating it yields CASSLGTGADTQYF.

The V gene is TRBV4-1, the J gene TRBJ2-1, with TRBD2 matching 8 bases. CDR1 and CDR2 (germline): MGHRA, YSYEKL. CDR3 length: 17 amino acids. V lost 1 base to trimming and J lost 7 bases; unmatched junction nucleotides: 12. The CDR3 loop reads CASSQGPLAGLKNEQFF. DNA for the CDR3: TGCGCCAGCAGCCAAGGCCCTCTAGCGGGCTTAAAGAATGAGCAGTTCTTC.

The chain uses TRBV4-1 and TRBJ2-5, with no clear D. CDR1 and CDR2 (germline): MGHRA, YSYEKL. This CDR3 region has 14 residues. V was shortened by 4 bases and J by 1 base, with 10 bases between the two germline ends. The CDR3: CASSLAAAQETQYF. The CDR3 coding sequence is TGCGCCAGCAGCCTCGCGGCAGCCCAAGAGACCCAGTACTTC.

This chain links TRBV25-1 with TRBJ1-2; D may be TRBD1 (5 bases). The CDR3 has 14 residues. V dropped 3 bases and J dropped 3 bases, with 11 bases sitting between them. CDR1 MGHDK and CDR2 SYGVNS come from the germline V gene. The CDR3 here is CASSDWGKYYGYTF. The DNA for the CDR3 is TGTGCCAGCAGTGACTGGGGCAAGTACTATGGCTACACCTTC.

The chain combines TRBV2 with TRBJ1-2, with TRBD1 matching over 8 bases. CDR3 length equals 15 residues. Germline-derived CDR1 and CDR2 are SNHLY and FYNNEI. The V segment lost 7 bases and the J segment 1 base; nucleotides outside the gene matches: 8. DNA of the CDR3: TGTGCCAGCACCCAGACAGGGGCAATTAACTATGGCTACACCTTC. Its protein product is CASTQTGAINYGYTF.

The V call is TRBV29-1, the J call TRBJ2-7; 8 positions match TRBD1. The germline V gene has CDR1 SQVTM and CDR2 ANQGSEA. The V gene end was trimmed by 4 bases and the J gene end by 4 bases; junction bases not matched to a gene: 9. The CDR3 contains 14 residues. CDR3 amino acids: CSVGAGGVKYEQYF. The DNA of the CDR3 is TGCAGCGTTGGGGCAGGGGGCGTAAAGTACGAGCAGTACTTC.

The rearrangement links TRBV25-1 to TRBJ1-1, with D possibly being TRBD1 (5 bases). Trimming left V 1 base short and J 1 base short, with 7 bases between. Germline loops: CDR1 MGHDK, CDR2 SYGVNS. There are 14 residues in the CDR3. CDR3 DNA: TGTGCCAGCAGTGAATGGGGGGAGAACACTGAAGCTTTCTTT. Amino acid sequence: CASSEWGENTEAFF.

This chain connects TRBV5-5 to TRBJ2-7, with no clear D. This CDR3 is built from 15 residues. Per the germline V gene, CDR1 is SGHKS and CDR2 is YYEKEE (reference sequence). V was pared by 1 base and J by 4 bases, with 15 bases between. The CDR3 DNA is TGTGCCAGCAGCTTGCGACCGGGTCCCAATTACGAGCAGTACTTC. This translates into CASSLRPGPNYEQYF.

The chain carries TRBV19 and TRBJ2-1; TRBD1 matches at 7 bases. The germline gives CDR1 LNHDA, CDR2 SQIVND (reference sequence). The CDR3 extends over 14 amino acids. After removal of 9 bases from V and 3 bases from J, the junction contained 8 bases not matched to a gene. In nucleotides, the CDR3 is TGTGCCAGCAATAAGGGACAGATCTACAATGAGCAGTTCTTC. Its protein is CASNKGQIYNEQFF.

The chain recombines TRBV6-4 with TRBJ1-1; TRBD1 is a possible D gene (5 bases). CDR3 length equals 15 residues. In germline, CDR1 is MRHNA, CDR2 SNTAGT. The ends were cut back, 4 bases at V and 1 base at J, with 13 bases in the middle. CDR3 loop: CASSALGAANTEAFF. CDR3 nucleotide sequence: TGTGCCAGCAGTGCCCTAGGGGCTGCGAACACTGAAGCTTTCTTT.

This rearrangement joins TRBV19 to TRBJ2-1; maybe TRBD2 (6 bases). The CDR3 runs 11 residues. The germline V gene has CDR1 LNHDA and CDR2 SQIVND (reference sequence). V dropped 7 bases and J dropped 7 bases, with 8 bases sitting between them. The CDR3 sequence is CASIRGNEQFF. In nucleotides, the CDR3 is TGTGCCAGTATTCGGGGGAATGAGCAGTTCTTC.

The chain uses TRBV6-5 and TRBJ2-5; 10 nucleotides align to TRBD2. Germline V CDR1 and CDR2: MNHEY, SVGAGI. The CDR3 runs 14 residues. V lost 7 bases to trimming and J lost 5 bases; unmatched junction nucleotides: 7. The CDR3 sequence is CASNPSGGGETQYF. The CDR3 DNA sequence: TGTGCCAGCAACCCTAGCGGGGGAGGGGAGACCCAGTACTTC.

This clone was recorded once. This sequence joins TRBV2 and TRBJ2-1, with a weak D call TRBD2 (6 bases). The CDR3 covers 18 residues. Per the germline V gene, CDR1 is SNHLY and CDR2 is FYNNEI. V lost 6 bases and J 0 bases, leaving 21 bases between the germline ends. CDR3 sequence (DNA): TGTGCCAGCAGAGATGACCCTCTCCGGGAGAGCTCCTACAATGAGCAGTTCTTC. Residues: CASRDDPLRESSYNEQFF.

CDR3 in DNA: TGTGCCAGCAGTGAGAAAGATACAGGGGTTCAGCCCCAGCATTTT. It is translated as CASSEKDTGVQPQHF. The chain employs TRBV6-1 and TRBJ1-5; 7 nucleotides align to TRBD1. Germline CDR1 and CDR2: MNHNS and SASEGT. Trimming took 3 bases from V and 6 from J; bases not matched to a gene: 8. The CDR3 loop spans 15 amino acids.

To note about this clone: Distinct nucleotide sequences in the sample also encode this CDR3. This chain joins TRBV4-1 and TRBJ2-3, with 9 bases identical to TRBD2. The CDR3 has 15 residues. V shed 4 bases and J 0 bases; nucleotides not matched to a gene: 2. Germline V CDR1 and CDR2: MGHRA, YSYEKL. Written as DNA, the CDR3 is TGCGCCAGCAGCCTCAGCGGGGGGAGCACAGATACGCAGTATTTT. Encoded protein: CASSLSGGSTDTQYF.

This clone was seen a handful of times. The CDR3 coding sequence is TGTGCCAGCAGTGCGAACAGGGTATTGGGCTACACCTTC. Translating it yields CASSANRVLGYTF. The chain joins TRBV2 to TRBJ1-2, with D possibly being TRBD1 (6 bases). Between the trimmed V and J ends, which lost 4 bases and 8 bases, there was a span of 14 bases. This CDR3 has 13 residues. Per the germline V gene, CDR1 is SNHLY and CDR2 is FYNNEI.

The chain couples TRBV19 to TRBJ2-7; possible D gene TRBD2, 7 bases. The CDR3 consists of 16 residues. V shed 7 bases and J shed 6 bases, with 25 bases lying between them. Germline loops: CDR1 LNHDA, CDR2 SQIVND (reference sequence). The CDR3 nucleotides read TGTGCCAGTACAACAACGACTAGCAAGGGGGTGCTCGAGCAGTACTTC. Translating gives CASTTTTSKGVLEQYF.

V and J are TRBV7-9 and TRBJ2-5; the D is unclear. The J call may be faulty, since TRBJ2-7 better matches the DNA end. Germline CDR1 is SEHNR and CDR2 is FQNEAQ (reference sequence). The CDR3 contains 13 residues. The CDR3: CASSRSEPYEQYF. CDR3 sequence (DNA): TGTGCCAGCAGCCGATCCGAACCCTACGAGCAGTACTTC.